Sequencing of this T cell receptor beta chain was carried out in a study of CD8+ T cells in alopecia areata. Extraction of RNA preceded its reverse transcription into cDNA, which served as the sequencing template. Here immunoSEQ multiplex PCR was the method, and the copy in TCRdb shows in-frame clones only, minus some. Among approximately 150,000 clones listed, roughly 44% were seen once. Trimming shortened V by 6 bases and J by 5 bases, and 14 bases separated the two germline ends. Germline assignment: CDR1 SQVTM and CDR2 ANQGSEA. This CDR3 is 12 amino acids long. The material sequenced was CD4+ T cells sorted from blood. The clonotype originates from a human donor with alopecia areata. The rearrangement uses TRBV29-1 and TRBJ2-7; possible D gene TRBD1, 6 bases. CDR3 bases: TGCAGCGTCAAAGGGCCAGGGGACGAGCAGTACTTC. It is translated as CSVKGPGDEQYF.